This T cell receptor (beta chain) was found in a study of blood T cell repertoires in COVID-19. Study as a whole: Spain, Italy and the United States supplied samples that represented acute and convalescent COVID-19. T cells, B-cell-depleted T cells, or PBMCs supplied cDNA or gDNA.

In the original workflow: Scientists estimated how many nucleated cells there were by amplifying reference gene primers. Libraries were prepared by immunoSEQ multiplex PCR; TCRdb keeps only in-frame clonotypes and omits some of them. Clone size and the V and J calls come from that table; the DNA yielded D and trimming. This sample has about 260,000 clones, with approximately 87% found just once. The CDR3 extends over 13 amino acids. Trimming stripped 1 base from V and 7 bases from J, with 10 bases between. The sample holds one count of this clone. V usage is TRBV12-3 or TRBV12-4 and J usage is TRBJ1-1; D is ambiguous. The sequenced sample consisted of peripheral blood. The origin of this receptor is a middle-aged woman who had recovered from COVID-19. For the CDR3, the DNA is TGTGCCAGCAGTTTAGTCCCCTCCGGTGAAGCTTTCTTT. The encoded protein is CASSLVPSGEAFF.